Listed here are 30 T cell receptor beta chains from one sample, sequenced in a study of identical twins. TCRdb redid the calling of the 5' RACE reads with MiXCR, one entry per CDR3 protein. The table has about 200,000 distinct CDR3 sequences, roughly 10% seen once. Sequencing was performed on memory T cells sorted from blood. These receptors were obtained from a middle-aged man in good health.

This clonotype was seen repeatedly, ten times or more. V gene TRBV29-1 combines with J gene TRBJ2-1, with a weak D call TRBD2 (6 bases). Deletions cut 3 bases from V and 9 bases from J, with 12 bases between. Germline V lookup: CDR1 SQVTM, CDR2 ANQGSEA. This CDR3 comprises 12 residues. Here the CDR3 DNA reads TGCAGCGTTGACCGGGGGACTCCTGAGCAGTTCTTC. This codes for CSVDRGTPEQFF.

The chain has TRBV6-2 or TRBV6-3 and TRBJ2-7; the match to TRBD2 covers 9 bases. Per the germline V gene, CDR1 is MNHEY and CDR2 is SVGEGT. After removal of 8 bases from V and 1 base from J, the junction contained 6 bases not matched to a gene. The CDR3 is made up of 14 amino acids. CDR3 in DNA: TGTGCCAGCGGGCCTGGACTAGCGTCCTACGAGCAGTACTTC. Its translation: CASGPGLASYEQYF.

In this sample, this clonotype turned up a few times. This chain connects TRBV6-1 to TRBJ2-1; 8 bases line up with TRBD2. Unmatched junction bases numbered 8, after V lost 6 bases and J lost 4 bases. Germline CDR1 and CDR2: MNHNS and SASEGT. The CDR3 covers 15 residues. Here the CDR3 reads CASRQKREIYNEQFF. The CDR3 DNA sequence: TGTGCCAGCAGACAGAAGCGGGAGATATACAATGAGCAGTTCTTC.

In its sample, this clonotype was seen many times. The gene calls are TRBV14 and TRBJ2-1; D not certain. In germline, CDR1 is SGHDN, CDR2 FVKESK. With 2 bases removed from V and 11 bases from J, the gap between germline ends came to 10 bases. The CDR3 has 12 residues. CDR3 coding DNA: TGTGCCAGCAGCCAAACGGTCGTCAAGCAGTTCTTC. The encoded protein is CASSQTVVKQFF.

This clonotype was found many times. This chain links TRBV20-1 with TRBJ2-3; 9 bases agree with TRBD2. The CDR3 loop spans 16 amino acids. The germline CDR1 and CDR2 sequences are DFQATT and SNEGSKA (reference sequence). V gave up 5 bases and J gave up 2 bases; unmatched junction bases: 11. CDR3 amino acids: CSASRYLAGITDTQYF. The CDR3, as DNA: TGCAGTGCTTCAAGATACCTAGCGGGGATCACAGATACGCAGTATTTT.

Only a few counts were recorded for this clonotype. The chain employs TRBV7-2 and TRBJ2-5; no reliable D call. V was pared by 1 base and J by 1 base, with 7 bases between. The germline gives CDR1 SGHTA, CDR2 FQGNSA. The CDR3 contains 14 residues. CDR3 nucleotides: TGTGCCAGCAGCTTAGATCCAGGCCAAGAGACCCAGTACTTC. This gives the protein CASSLDPGQETQYF.

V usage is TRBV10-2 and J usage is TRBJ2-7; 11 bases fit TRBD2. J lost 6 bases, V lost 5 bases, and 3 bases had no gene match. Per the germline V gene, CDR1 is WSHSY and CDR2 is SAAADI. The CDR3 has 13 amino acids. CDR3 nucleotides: TGCGCCAGCAGTCTAGCGGGGGGTGGCGAGCAGTACTTC. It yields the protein CASSLAGGGEQYF.

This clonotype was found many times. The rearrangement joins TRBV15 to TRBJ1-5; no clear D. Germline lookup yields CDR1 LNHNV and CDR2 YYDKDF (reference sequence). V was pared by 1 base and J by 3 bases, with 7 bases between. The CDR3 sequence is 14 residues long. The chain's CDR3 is CATSRVQNNQPQHF. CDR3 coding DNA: TGTGCCACCAGCAGAGTTCAGAACAATCAGCCCCAGCATTTT.

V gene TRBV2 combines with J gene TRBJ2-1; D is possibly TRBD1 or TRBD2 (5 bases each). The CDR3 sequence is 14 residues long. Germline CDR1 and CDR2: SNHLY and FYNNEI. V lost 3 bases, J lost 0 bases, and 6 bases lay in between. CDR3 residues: CASSERGSYNEQFF. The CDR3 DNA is TGTGCCAGCAGTGAGAGGGGCTCCTACAATGAGCAGTTCTTC.

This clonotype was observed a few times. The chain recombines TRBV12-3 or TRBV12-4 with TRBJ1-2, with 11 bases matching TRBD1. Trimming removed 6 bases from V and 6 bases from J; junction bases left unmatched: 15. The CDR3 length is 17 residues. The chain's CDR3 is CASSRLRTGGGKNGYTF. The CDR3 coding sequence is TGTGCCAGCAGCCGACTAAGGACAGGGGGCGGAAAAAATGGCTACACCTTC.

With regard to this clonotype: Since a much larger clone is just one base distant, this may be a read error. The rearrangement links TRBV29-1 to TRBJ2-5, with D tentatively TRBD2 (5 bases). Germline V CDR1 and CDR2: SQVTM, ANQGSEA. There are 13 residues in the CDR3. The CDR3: CSVGRRVEETQSF. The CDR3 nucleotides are TGCAGCGTTGGGAGACGGGTGGAGGAGACCCAGTCCTTC.

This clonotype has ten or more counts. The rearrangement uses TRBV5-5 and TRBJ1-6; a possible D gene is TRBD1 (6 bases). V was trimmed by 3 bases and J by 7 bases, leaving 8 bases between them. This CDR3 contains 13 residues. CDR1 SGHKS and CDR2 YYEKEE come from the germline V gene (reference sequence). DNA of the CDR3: TGTGCCAGCAGCTACACAGGGAATTCACCCCTCCACTTT. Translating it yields CASSYTGNSPLHF.

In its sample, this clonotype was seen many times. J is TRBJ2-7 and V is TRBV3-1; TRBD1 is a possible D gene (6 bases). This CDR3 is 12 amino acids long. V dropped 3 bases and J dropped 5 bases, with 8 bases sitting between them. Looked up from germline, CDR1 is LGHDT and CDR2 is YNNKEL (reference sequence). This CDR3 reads CASSQGADEQYF. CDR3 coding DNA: TGTGCCAGCAGCCAGGGGGCGGACGAGCAGTACTTC.

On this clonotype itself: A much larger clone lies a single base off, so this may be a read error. The DNA for the CDR3 is TGTGCCAGCAGTCCCCTAGAAACAGAGACCCAGTACTTC. This sequence encodes CASSPLETETQYF. The chain has TRBV7-9 and TRBJ2-5; D gene uncertain. The CDR3 runs to 13 residues. The germline V gene has CDR1 SEHNR and CDR2 FQNEAQ (reference sequence). Trimming left V 6 bases short and J 4 bases short, with 12 bases between. The full variable domain, completed using reference TRBV7-9 and TRBJ2-5, is DTGVSQNPRHKITKRGQNVTFRCDPISEHNRLYWYRQTLGQGPEFLTYFQNEAQLEKSRLLSDRFSAERPKGSFSTLEIQRTEQGDSAMYLCASSPLETETQYFGPGTRLLVL.

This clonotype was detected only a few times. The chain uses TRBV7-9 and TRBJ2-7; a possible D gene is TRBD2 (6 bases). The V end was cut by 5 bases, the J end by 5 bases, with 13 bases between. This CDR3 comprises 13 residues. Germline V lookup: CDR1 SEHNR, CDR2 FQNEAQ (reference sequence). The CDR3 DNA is TGTGCCAGCAGCCGTGGGACTGACAACGAGCAGTACTTC. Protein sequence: CASSRGTDNEQYF.

The CDR3 loop is CSAYGLAGGRDTQYF. The CDR3 nucleotides read TGCAGTGCTTATGGACTAGCGGGAGGGCGGGATACGCAGTATTTT. The V call is TRBV20-1, the J call TRBJ2-3, with TRBD2 matching 15 bases. V lost 5 bases and J lost 6; bases outside the gene matches: 6. The germline CDR1 and CDR2 sequences are DFQATT and SNEGSKA (reference sequence). This CDR3 contains 15 residues.

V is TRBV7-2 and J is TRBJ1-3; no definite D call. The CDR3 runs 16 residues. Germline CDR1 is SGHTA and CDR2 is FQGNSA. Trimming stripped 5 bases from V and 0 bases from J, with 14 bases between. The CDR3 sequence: CASSLDRGISGNTIYF. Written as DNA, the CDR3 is TGTGCCAGCAGCCTTGACCGAGGAATCTCTGGAAACACCATATATTTT.

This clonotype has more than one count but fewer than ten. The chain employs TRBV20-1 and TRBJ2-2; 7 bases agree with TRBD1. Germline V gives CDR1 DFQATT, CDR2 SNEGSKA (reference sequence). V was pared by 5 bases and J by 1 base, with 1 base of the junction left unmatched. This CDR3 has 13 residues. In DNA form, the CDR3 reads TGCAGTGCTGGGACAGAGAACACCGGGGAGCTGTTTTTT. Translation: CSAGTENTGELFF.

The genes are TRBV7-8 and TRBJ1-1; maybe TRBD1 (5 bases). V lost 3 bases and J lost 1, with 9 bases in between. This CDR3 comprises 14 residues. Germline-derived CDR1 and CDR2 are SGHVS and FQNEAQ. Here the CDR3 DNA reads TGTGCCAGCAGCTTGACAGCTTCGAACACTGAAGCTTTCTTT. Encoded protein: CASSLTASNTEAFF.

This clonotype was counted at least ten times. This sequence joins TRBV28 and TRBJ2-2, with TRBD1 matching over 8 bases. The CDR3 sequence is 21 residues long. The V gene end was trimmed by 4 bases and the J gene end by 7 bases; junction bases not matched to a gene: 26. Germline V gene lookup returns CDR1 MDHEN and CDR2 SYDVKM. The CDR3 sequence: CASSYGIQQKEGGQVDGELFF. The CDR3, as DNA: TGTGCCAGCAGTTACGGGATCCAACAAAAAGAGGGGGGACAGGTTGACGGGGAGCTGTTTTTT.

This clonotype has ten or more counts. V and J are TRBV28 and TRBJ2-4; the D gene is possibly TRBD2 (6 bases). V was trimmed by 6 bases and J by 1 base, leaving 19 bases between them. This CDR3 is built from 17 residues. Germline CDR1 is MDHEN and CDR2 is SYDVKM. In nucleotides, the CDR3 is TGTGCCAGCAGCCGCTTGGCCATCGGAGGGGCCAAAAACATTCAGTACTTC. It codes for CASSRLAIGGAKNIQYF. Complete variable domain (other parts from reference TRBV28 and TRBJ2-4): DVKVTQSSRYLVKRTGEKVFLECVQDMDHENMFWYRQDPGLGLRLIYFSYDVKMKEKGDIPEGYSVSREKKERFSLILESASTNQTSMYLCASSRLAIGGAKNIQYFGAGTRLSVL.

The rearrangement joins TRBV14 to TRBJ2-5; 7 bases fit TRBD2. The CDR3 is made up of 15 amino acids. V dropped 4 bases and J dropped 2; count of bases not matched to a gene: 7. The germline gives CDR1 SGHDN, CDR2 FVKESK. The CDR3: CASSRVLGGQETQYF. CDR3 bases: TGTGCCAGCAGCCGGGTTCTGGGGGGGCAAGAGACCCAGTACTTC.

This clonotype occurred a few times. The DNA for the CDR3 is TGTGCCAGCAGCTTAGGGTTACCGGGACAGGGGACGGCTGAAGCTTTCTTT. Translating it yields CASSLGLPGQGTAEAFF. V is TRBV13 and J is TRBJ1-1; 10 nucleotides agree with TRBD1. The CDR3 spans 17 residues. The germline CDR1 and CDR2 sequences are PRHDT and FYEKMQ (reference sequence). V trimming: 0 bases; J trimming: 6 bases; junction bases outside the gene matches: 10.

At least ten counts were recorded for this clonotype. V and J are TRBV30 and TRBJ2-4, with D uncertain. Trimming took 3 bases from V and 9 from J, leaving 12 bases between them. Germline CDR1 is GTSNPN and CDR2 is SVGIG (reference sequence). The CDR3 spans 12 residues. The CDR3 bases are TGTGCCTGGAGCCCGGAGTGGAGCATTCAGTACTTC. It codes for CAWSPEWSIQYF.

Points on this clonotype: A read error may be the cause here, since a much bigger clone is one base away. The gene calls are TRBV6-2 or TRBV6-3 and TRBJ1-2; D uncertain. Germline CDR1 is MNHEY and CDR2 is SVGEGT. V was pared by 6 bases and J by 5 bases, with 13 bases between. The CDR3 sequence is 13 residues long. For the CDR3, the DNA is TGTGCCAGCAGCAAGGAGTCGTGGTATGGCTACACCTTC. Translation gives CASSKESWYGYTF.

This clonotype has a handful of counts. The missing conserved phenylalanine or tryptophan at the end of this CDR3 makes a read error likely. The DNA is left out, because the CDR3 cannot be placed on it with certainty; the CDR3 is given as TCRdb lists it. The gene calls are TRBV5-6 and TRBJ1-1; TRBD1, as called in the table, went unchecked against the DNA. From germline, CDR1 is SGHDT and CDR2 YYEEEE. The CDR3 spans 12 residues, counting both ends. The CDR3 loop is CASSHTSGDRAG.

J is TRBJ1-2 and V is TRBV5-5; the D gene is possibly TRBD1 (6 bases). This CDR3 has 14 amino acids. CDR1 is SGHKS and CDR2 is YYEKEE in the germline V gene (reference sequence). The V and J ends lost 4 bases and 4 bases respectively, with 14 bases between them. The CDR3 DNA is TGTGCCAGCAGCCACGGGGGGGCCCCCTATGGCTACACCTTC. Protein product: CASSHGGAPYGYTF.

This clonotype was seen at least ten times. CDR3 coding DNA: TGTGCCAGCAGCTTAGATACAGGCGGCTACACCTTC. Encoded protein: CASSLDTGGYTF. V gene TRBV11-2 combines with J gene TRBJ1-2; tentatively, D is TRBD1 (5 bases). V lost 0 bases and J lost 8, with 7 bases in between. The CDR3 is 12 amino acids. Germline CDR1 reads SGHAT; CDR2 reads FQNNGV. The full variable domain, rest sourced from reference TRBV11-2 and TRBJ1-2, is EAGVAQSPRYKIIEKRQSVAFWCNPISGHATLYWYQQILGQGPKLLIQFQNNGVVDDSQLPKDRFSAERLKGVDSTLKIQPAKLEDSAVYLCASSLDTGGYTFGSGTRLTVV.

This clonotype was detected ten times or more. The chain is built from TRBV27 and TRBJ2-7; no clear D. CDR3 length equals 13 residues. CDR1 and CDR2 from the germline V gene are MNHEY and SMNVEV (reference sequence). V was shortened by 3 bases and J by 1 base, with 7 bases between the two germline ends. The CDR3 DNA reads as TGTGCCAGCAGTTTCGGCAGATCCTACGAGCAGTACTTC. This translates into CASSFGRSYEQYF.

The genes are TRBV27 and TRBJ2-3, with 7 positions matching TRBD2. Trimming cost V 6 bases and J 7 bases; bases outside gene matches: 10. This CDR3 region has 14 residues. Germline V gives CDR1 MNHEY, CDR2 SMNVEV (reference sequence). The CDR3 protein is CASRGGGPKNTQYF. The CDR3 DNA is TGTGCCAGCAGGGGGGGAGGGCCGAAGAATACGCAGTATTTT.